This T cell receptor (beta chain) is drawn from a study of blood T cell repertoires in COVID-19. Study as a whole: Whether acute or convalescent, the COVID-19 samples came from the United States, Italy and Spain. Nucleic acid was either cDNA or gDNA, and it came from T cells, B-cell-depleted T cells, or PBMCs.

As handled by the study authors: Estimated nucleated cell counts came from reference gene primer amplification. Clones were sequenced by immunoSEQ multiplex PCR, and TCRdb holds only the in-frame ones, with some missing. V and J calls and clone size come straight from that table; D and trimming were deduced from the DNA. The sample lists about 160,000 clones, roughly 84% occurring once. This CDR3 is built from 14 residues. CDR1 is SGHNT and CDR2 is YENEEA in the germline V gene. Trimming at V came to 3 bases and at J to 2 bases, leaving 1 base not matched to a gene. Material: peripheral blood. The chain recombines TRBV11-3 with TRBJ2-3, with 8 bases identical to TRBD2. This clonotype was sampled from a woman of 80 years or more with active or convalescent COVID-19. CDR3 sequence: CASSFSGATDTQYF. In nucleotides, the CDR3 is TGTGCCAGCAGCTTTAGCGGGGCCACAGATACGCAGTATTTT. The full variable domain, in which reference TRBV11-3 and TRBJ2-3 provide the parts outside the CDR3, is EAGVVQSPRYKIIEKKQPVAFWCNPISGHNTLYWYLQNLGQGPELLIRYENEEAVDDSQLPKDRFSAERLKGVDSTLKIQPAELGDSAVYLCASSFSGATDTQYFGPGTRLTVL.